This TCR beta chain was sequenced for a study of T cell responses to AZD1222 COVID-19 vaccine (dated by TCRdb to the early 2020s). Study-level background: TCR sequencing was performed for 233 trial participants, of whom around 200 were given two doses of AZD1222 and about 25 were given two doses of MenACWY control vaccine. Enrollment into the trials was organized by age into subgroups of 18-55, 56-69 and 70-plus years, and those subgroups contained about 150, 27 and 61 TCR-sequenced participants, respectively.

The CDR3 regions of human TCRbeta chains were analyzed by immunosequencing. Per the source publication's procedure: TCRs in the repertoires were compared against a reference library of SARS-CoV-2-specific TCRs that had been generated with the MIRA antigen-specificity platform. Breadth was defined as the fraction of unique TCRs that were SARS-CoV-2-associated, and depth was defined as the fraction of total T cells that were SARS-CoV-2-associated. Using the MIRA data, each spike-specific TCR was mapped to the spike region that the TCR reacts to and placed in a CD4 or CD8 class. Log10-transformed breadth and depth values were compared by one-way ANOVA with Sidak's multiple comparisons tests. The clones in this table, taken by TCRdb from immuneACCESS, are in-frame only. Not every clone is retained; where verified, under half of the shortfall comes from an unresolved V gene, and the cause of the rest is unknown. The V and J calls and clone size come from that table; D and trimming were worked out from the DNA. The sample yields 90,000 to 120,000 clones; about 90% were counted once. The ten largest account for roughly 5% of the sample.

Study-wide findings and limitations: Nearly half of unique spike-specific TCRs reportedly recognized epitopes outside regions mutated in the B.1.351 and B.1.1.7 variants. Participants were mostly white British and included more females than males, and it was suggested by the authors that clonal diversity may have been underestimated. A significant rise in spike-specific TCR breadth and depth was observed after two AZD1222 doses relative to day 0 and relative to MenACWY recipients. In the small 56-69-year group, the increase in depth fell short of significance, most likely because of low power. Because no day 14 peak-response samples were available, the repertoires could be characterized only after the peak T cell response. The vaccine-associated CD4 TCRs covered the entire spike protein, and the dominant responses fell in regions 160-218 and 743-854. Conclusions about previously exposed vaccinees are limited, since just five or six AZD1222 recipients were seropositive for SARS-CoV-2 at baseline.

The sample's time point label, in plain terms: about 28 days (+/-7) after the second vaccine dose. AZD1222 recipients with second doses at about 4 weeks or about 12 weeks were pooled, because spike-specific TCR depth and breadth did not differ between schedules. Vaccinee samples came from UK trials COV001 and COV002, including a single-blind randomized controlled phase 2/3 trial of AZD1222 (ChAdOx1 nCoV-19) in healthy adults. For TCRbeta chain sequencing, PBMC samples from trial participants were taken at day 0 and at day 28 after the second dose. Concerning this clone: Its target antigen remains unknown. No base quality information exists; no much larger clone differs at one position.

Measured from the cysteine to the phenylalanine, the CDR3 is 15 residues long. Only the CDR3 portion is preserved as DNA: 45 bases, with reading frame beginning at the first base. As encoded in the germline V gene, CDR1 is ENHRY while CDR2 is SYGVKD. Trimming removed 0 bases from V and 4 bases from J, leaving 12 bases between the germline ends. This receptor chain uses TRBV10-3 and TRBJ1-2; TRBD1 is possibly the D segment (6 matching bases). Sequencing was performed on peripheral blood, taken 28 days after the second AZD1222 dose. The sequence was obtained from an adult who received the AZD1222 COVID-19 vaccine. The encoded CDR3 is CAISESLGGGYGYTF. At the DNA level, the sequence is TGTGCCATCAGTGAGTCACTGGGAGGGGGCTATGGCTACACCTTC.